This section outlines one T cell receptor (beta chain) sequence together with its context. The authors ran the immunoSEQ assay, v3.0, at survey level. TCRdb's table, derived via immunoSEQ multiplex PCR, lists solely in-frame clones and lacks some. The sample records tens of thousands of clones, 70% to 85% being singletons. These data are taken from a study of long-term antiretroviral therapy in people with HIV. The CDR3 has 18 amino acids. Germline CDR1 is LNHDA and CDR2 is SQIVND (reference sequence). V gave up 5 bases and J gave up 3 bases; unmatched junction bases: 12. The sequencing used unsorted PBMCs, collected 0.1 years before starting antiretroviral therapy. The chain has TRBV19 and TRBJ2-2, with 10 bases fitting TRBD2. The TCR originated in a man younger than 30 with HIV. The CDR3: CASSHKFSGGLDTGELFF. In nucleotides, the CDR3 is TGTGCCAGTAGTCATAAATTTAGCGGGGGGCTAGACACCGGGGAGCTGTTTTTT.